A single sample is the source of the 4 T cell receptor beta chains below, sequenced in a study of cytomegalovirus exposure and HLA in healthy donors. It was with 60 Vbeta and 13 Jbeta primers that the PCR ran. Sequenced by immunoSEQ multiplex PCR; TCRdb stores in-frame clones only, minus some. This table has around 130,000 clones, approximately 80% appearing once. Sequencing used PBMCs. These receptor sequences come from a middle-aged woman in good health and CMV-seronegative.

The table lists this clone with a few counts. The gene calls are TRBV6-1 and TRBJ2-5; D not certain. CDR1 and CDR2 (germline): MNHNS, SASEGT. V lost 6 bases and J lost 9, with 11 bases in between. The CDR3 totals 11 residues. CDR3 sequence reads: CASRPLIPQYF. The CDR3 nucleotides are TGTGCCAGCAGGCCACTTATTCCCCAGTACTTC.

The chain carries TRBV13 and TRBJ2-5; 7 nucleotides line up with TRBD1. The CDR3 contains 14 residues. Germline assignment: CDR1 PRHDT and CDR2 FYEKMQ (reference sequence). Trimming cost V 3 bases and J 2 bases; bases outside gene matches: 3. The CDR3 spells CASSFGTAQETQYF. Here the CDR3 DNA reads TGTGCCAGCAGCTTCGGGACAGCTCAAGAGACCCAGTACTTC. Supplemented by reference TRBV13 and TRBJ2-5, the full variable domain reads AAGVIQSPRHLIKEKRETATLKCYPIPRHDTVYWYQQGPGQDPQFLISFYEKMQSDKGSIPDRFSAQQFSDYHSELNMSSLELGDSALYFCASSFGTAQETQYFGPGTRLLVL.

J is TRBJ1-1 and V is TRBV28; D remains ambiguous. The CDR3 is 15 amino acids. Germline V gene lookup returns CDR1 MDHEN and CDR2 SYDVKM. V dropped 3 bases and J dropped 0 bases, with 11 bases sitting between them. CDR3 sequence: CASSFSLVMNTEAFF. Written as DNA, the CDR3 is TGTGCCAGCAGTTTCTCATTAGTAATGAACACTGAAGCTTTCTTT.

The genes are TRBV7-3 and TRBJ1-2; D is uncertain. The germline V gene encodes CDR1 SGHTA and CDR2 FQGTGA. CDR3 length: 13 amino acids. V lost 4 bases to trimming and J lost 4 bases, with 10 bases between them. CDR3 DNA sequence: TGTGCCAGCAGCTCCGGGGAACGCTATGGCTACACCTTC. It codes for CASSSGERYGYTF.